These 8 T cell receptor beta chains originate from one sample sequenced in a study of identifying expanded T cells in peripheral blood. This table comes from immunoSEQ multiplex PCR, and its TCRdb copy is limited to in-frame clones, with some not included. This sample carries 100,000 or so clones, about 91% of them seen once, and the ten largest clones take 13% to 15%. Source material: blood. Receptors originate from a person aged 18 to 69 in good health.

This clone was seen once. V gene TRBV5-4 combines with J gene TRBJ1-6, with TRBD1 as a possible D gene (5 bases). Germline V lookup: CDR1 SGHNT, CDR2 YYREEE (reference sequence). Deletions cut 3 bases from V and 3 bases from J, with 13 bases between. CDR3 length equals 16 residues. As DNA, the CDR3 is TGTGCCAGCAGCTCGTCCTGGGACGGCTATAATTCACCCCTCCACTTT. Its translation: CASSSSWDGYNSPLHF.

The chain employs TRBV4-2 and TRBJ1-4, with a possible D match to TRBD1 (5 bases). V was shortened by 0 bases and J by 10 bases, with 15 bases between the two germline ends. Germline assignment: CDR1 LGHNA and CDR2 YNFKEQ. The CDR3 runs 15 residues. In DNA form, the CDR3 reads TGTGCCAGCAGCCAAGACACAGGAGGGATTGGAAAACTGTTTTTT. Protein product: CASSQDTGGIGKLFF.

The rearrangement links TRBV19 to TRBJ2-1, with 11 positions matching TRBD2. The CDR3 is 15 amino acids. In germline, CDR1 is LNHDA, CDR2 SQIVND (reference sequence). The trim removed 3 bases at V and 6 bases at J, leaving 4 bases unmatched. CDR3 sequence reads: CASSIGTSGSNEQFF. The CDR3 DNA is TGTGCCAGTAGTATCGGGACTAGCGGTAGCAATGAGCAGTTCTTC.

This sequence joins TRBV27 and TRBJ1-1; 9 positions agree with TRBD1. This CDR3 region has 15 residues. After removal of 4 bases from V and 4 bases from J, the junction contained 7 bases not matched to a gene. Germline V gene sequence: CDR1 MNHEY, CDR2 SMNVEV (reference sequence). CDR3 region: CASSWDRATSTEAFF. In DNA form, the CDR3 reads TGTGCCAGCAGTTGGGACAGGGCTACGTCCACTGAAGCTTTCTTT.

The chain employs TRBV10-3 and TRBJ2-2; 9 bases line up with TRBD2. Germline V gene data show CDR1 as ENHRY and CDR2 as SYGVKD. The CDR3 sequence is 15 residues long. V lost 9 bases to trimming and J lost 5 bases; unmatched junction nucleotides: 10. This CDR3 is CAILIAGADTGELFF. The CDR3 bases are TGTGCCATACTTATAGCGGGAGCCGATACCGGGGAGCTGTTTTTT.

The gene calls are TRBV25-1 and TRBJ1-1, with D unresolved. V lost 6 bases and J 2 bases, leaving 10 bases between the germline ends. Per the germline V gene, CDR1 is MGHDK and CDR2 is SYGVNS. This CDR3 is built from 13 residues. CDR3 residues: CASRRTSNTEAFF. In DNA, the CDR3 is TGTGCCAGCAGAAGGACGTCTAACACTGAAGCTTTCTTT.

The chain carries TRBV7-9 and TRBJ1-2; 10 nucleotides match TRBD1. Germline assignment: CDR1 SEHNR and CDR2 FQNEAQ (reference sequence). This CDR3 spans 16 amino acids. The V gene end was trimmed by 1 base and the J gene end by 6 bases; junction bases not matched to a gene: 8. The CDR3 DNA reads as TGTGCCAGCAGCTTAGGGGACAGGGGTTCGAGGGATGGCTACACCTTC. Its translation is CASSLGDRGSRDGYTF. Full variable domain (remainder filled in from reference TRBV7-9 and TRBJ1-2): DTGVSQNPRHKITKRGQNVTFRCDPISEHNRLYWYRQTLGQGPEFLTYFQNEAQLEKSRLLSDRFSAERPKGSFSTLEIQRTEQGDSAMYLCASSLGDRGSRDGYTFGSGTRLTVV.

V and J are TRBV14 and TRBJ1-2; D is perhaps TRBD1 (5 bases). The length of the CDR3 is 13 residues. Deletions cut 4 bases from V and 2 bases from J, with 8 bases between. CDR1 is SGHDN and CDR2 is FVKESK in the germline V gene. CDR3 nucleotide sequence: TGTGCCAGCAGCCCGGGACTAAACTATGGCTACACCTTC. Amino acid sequence: CASSPGLNYGYTF.